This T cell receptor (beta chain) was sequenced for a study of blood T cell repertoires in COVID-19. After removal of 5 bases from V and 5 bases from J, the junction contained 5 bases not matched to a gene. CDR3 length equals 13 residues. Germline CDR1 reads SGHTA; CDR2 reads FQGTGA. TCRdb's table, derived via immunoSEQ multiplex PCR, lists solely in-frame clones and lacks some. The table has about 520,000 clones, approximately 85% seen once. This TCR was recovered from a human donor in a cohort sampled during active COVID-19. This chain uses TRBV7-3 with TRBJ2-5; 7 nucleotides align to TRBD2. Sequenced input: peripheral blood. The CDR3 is CASSRTSAETQYF. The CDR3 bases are TGTGCCAGCAGCCGTACTAGCGCCGAGACCCAGTACTTC. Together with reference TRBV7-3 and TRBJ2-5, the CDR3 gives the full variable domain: GAGVSQTPSNKVTEKGKYVELRCDPISGHTALYWYRQSLGQGPEFLIYFQGTGAADDSGLPNDRFFAVRPEGSVSTLKIQRTERGDSAVYLCASSRTSAETQYFGPGTRLLVL.